This is a list of T cell receptor beta chains from one sample in a study of blood T cell repertoires in COVID-19. The data were produced by immunoSEQ multiplex PCR, yet TCRdb's version contains in-frame clones alone and is incomplete. The sample records just over 150,000 clones, about 80% being singletons. Source material: peripheral blood. Every receptor here comes from a woman older than 75 with acute or convalescent COVID-19. Each CDR3 is given with its conserved first and last residue. D genes are given only for firm matches. The size entry is marked missing in some rows and otherwise reads once, few, many or a size class.

>NA|TRBJ1-2|NA|TRBV15
TGTGCCACCAGCAGAGGGCAGGGCGAGGGCTACACCTTC
CATSRGQGEGYTF
>few|TRBJ1-1|TRBD1|TRBV5-1
TGCGCCAGCAGCCGCGGACAGGGGGCGGACACTGAAGCTTTCTTT
CASSRGQGADTEAFF
>NA|TRBJ1-2|NA|TRBV29-1
TGCAGCGTTGAGTCCCTTCTCCCCGGCTACACCTTC
CSVESLLPGYTF
>NA|TRBJ1-2|TRBD1|TRBV27
TGTGCCAGCAGTTACAAACAGGGGGGGGTGCGTGGCTACACCTTC
CASSYKQGGVRGYTF
>few|TRBJ1-2|NA|TRBV24-1
TGTGCCACCAGTGATTCTGACAGGCTGGGGGGCTACACCTTC
CATSDSDRLGGYTF
>once|TRBJ1-2|TRBD1|TRBV5-4
TGTGCCAGCAGCCTCGGACAGGAGAACACCTTC
CASSLGQENTF
>NA|TRBJ1-3|TRBD1|TRBV5-6
TGTGCCAGCAGCTCGGACAGGGTAAACACCATATATTTT
CASSSDRVNTIYF
>NA|TRBJ2-7|NA|TRBV15
TGTGCCACCAGCAGAGGAGGGGGCACGGGACTTTCGGGGGAGCAGTACTTC
CATSRGGGTGLSGEQYF
>NA|TRBJ1-5|TRBD1|TRBV4-1
TGCGCCAGCAGCCAAGTTCAGACAGGGAATCAGCCCCAGCATTTT
CASSQVQTGNQPQHF
>NA|TRBJ2-7|NA|TRBV21-1
TGTGCCAGCAGCCTACTGTCATACGAGCAGTACTTC
CASSLLSYEQYF
>few|TRBJ2-1|NA|TRBV4-3
TGCGCCAGCAGCCAAGTGAGTGGTATGTCTACAGGGCAGTTCTTC
CASSQVSGMSTGQFF
>NA|TRBJ2-7|TRBD1|TRBV18
TGTGCCAGCTCACCACGACAGGGGTATGAGCAGTACTTC
CASSPRQGYEQYF
>NA|TRBJ1-2|NA|TRBV10-3
TGTGCCATCAGTGAGGGGCCTATCTATGGCTACACCTTC
CAISEGPIYGYTF
>NA|TRBJ2-7|NA|TRBV27
TGTGCCAGCAGTTTTTTGGGTGTAGGGGACGAGCAGTACTTC
CASSFLGVGDEQYF
>once|TRBJ2-1|NA|TRBV10-3
TGTGCCCTTGGGAGCTCCTACAATGAGCAGTTCTTC
CALGSSYNEQFF
>NA|TRBJ1-4|TRBD1|TRBV5-5
TGTGCCAGCAGCCCTGGGCAGGGGGCTTCGGCCTTGCGCGAAAAACTGTTTTTT
CASSPGQGASALREKLFF
>NA|TRBJ1-2|NA|TRBV6-1
TGTGCCAGCAGTGAGTCTTGGGGACAAGGCTACACCTTC
CASSESWGQGYTF
>NA|TRBJ2-2|NA|TRBV5-1
TGCGCCAGCAGCTCAGAGGGAGGAACCGGGGAGCTGTTTTTT
CASSSEGGTGELFF
>once|TRBJ1-2|NA|TRBV9
TGTGCCAGCAATTCACGGGAGGGGTATGGCTACACCTTC
CASNSREGYGYTF
>few|TRBJ2-1|TRBD1|TRBV29-1
TGCAGCGTTGGACAGGGGGGTGAAGTTGAGCAGTTCTTC
CSVGQGGEVEQFF
>NA|TRBJ1-4|TRBD1|TRBV23-1
TGCGCCAGCGGTAGCGACAGGGAGATTAGAGAAAAACTGTTTTTT
CASGSDREIREKLFF
>NA|TRBJ2-4|NA|TRBV18
TGTGCCAGCTCAGCAAATAGTTCGACCAAAAACATTCAGTACTTC
CASSANSSTKNIQYF
>once|TRBJ2-7|TRBD2|TRBV3-1/TRBV3-2
TGTGCCAGCAGCCAAGATCGTGCTAGCGGCCGCTACGAGCAGTACTTC
CASSQDRASGRYEQYF
>NA|TRBJ2-1|TRBD2|TRBV5-1
TGCGCCAGCAGCAGAGAGACTAGCGGGAGATACAATGAGCAGTTCTTC
CASSRETSGRYNEQFF
>few|TRBJ2-5|TRBD1|TRBV5-1
TGCGCCAGCAGCTATTGGACAGGGAGAGAGACCCAGTACTTC
CASSYWTGRETQYF
>NA|TRBJ1-2|TRBD1|TRBV6-5
TGTGCCAGCAGGGCCACCGGGACAGGGTTTGGCTACACCTTC
CASRATGTGFGYTF
>NA|TRBJ2-5|TRBD1|TRBV5-1
TGCGCCAGCAGCTTGCACCCGGGACAGGGAGAGACCCAGTACTTC
CASSLHPGQGETQYF
>few|TRBJ2-1|NA|TRBV11-2
TGTGCCAGCAGCTTAGACAGACAGCCCCTCGAGCAGTTCTTC
CASSLDRQPLEQFF